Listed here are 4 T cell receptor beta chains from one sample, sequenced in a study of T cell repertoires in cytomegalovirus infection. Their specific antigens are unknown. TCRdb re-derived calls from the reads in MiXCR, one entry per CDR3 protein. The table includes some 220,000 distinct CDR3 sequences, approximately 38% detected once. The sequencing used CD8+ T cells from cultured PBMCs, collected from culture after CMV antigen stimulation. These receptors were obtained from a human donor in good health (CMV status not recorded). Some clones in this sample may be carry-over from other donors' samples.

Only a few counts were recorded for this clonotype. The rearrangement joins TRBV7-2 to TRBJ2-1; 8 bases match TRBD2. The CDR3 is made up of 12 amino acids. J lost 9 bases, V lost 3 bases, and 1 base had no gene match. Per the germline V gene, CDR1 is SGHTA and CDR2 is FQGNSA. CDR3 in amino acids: CASSFGTSEQFF. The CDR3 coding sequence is TGTGCCAGCAGCTTCGGGACTAGTGAGCAGTTCTTC.

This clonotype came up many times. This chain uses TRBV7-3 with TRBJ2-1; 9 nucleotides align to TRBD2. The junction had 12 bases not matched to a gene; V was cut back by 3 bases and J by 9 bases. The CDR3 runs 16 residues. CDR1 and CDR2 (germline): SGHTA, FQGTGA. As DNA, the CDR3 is TGTGCCAGCAGCTTCGATGCGGGAGGGCCGTCAAGTGAGCAGTTCTTC. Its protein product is CASSFDAGGPSSEQFF.

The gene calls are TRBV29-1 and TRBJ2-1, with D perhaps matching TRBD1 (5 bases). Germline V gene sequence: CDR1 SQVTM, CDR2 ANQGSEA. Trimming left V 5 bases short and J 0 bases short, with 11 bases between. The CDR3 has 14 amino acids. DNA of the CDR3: TGCAGCGTTCTCACAGGTTTCTCCTACAATGAGCAGTTCTTC. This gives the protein CSVLTGFSYNEQFF.

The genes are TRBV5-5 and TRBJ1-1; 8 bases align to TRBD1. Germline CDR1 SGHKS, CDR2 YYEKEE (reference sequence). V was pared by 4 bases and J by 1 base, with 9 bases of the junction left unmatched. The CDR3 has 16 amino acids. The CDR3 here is CASSGARDRPNTEAFF. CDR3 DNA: TGTGCCAGCAGCGGGGCCCGGGACAGGCCGAACACTGAAGCTTTCTTT.